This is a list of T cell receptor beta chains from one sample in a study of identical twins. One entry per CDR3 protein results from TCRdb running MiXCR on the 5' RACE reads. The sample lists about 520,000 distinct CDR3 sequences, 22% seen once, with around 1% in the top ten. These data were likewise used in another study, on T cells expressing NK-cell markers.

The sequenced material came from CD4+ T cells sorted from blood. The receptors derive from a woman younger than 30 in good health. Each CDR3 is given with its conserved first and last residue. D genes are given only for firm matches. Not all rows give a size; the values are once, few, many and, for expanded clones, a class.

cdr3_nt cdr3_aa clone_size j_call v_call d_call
TGTGCCAGCTCACCGTCGACAGGGTACGACAATGAGCAGTTCTTC CASSPSTGYDNEQFF . TRBJ2-1 TRBV18 TRBD1
TGCGCCAGCAGCCCTCGGCGAGCGGGGGACCAAGAGACCCAGTACTTC CASSPRRAGDQETQYF . TRBJ2-5 TRBV5-1 TRBD2
TGCGCCAGCAGCTTTCGGGACAGGGGGACCTACGAGCAGTACTTC CASSFRDRGTYEQYF few TRBJ2-7 TRBV5-1 TRBD1
TGTGCCAGCAGTCCGATACTTGTAGCCAAAAACATTCAGTACTTC CASSPILVAKNIQYF few TRBJ2-4 TRBV27 .
TGTGCCAGCAGCTTAGCTGGCAGGGACCTCATGCCCCAGCATTTT CASSLAGRDLMPQHF many TRBJ1-5 TRBV7-9 .
TGCAGTGCTACCGGCAGTAGCGGCCGTAGCGCAGATACGCAGTATTTT CSATGSSGRSADTQYF . TRBJ2-3 TRBV20-1 .
TGCGCCAGCAGCTTTGGGCTAGCGCGACGCGATGAGCAGTTCTTC CASSFGLARRDEQFF . TRBJ2-1 TRBV5-1 .
TGTGCCAGCAGCCCCGGGACTGAGACCCAGTACTTC CASSPGTETQYF . TRBJ2-5 TRBV2 .
TGTGCCATCAGAACCGGGACTAGCGGGATCTACGAGCAGTACTTC CAIRTGTSGIYEQYF few TRBJ2-7 TRBV10-3 TRBD2
TGCGCCAGCAGCCTAATGGCGGGAGTAACGGCGAGCTACACCTTC CASSLMAGVTASYTF few TRBJ1-2 TRBV4-1 .
TGTGCCAGCAGCCCGGACGCAGGGGGTCATTCACCCCTCCACTTT CASSPDAGGHSPLHF . TRBJ1-6 TRBV5-6 TRBD1
TGTGCCAGCAGCTTGGGCCCGGAGCACGGTCGAGATACGCAGTATTTT CASSLGPEHGRDTQYF . TRBJ2-3 TRBV5-6 .
TGTGCCAGCAGGCCGGGGAAAGCCCTAAATATTAACTATGGCTACACCTTC CASRPGKALNINYGYTF many TRBJ1-2 TRBV12-3/TRBV12-4 .
TGCGCCAGCAGCCAGGGACTAGCGGACTACAATGAGCAGTTCTTC CASSQGLADYNEQFF few TRBJ2-1 TRBV5-1 TRBD2
TGTGCCAGCAGCCCTGGTGGGACACGATACAATGAGCAGTTCTTC CASSPGGTRYNEQFF few TRBJ2-1 TRBV7-9 .
TGTGCCAGCAGAGCCACCGGCGGCGAAAAACTGTTTTTT CASRATGGEKLFF few TRBJ1-4 TRBV27 .